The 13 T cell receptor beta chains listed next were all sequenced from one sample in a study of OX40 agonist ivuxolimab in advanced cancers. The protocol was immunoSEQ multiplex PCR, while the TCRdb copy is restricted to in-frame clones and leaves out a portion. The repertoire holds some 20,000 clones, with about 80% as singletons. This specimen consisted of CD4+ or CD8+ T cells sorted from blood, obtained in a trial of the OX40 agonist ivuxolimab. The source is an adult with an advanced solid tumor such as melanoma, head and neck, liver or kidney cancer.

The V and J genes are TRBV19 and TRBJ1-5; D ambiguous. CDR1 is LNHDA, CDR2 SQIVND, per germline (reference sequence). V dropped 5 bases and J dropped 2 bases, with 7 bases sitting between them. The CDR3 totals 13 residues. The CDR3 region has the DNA TGTGCCAGTAGTCACGAAGGCAATCAGCCCCAGCATTTT. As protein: CASSHEGNQPQHF.

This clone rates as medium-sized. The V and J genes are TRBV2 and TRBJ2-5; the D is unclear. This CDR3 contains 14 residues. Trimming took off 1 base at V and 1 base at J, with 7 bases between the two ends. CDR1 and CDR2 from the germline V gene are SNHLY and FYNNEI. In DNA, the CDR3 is TGTGCCAGCAGTGAAGGAGGCTCCCAAGAGACCCAGTACTTC. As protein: CASSEGGSQETQYF.

The CDR3 spells CASSPLGQANYGYTF. Written as DNA, the CDR3 is TGTGCCAGCTCACCCTTGGGACAGGCGAACTATGGCTACACCTTC. This chain links TRBV18 with TRBJ1-2; 8 bases agree with TRBD1. Unmatched junction bases numbered 5, after V lost 3 bases and J lost 2 bases. Germline loops: CDR1 KGHSH, CDR2 LQKENI. The CDR3 runs to 15 residues.

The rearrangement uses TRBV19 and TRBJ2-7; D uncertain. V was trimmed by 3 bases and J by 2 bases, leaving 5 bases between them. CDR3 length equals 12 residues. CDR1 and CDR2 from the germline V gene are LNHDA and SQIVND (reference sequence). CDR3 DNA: TGTGCCAGTAGTATCCCCCCCTACGAGCAGTACTTC. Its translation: CASSIPPYEQYF.

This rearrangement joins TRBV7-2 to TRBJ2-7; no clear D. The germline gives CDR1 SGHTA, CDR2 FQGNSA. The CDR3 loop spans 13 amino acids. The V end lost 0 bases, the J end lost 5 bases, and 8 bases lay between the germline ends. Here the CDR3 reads CASSLAAVHEQYF. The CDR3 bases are TGTGCCAGCAGCTTAGCGGCAGTACACGAGCAGTACTTC.

CDR3 sequence: CASSTGGGYGYTF. The CDR3 coding sequence is TGTGCCAGCAGCACAGGGGGCGGCTATGGCTACACCTTC. The chain carries TRBV6-5 and TRBJ1-2, with 9 bases that match TRBD1. Germline-derived CDR1 and CDR2 are MNHEY and SVGAGI. The J segment lost 4 bases and the V segment lost 6 bases, leaving 3 bases of the junction unmatched. The CDR3 sequence is 13 residues long.

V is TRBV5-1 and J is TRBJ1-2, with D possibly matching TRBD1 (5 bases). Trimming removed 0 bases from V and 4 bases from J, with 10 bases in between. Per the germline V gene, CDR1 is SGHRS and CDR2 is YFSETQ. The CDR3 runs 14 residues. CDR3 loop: CASSLGGTGYGYTF. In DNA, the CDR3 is TGCGCCAGCAGCTTGGGCGGGACTGGCTATGGCTACACCTTC.

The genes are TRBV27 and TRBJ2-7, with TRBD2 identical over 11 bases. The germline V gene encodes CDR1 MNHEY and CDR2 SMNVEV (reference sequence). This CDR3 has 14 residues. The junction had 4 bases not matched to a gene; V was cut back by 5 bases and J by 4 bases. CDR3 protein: CASSHGTSGYEQYF. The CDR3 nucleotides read TGTGCCAGCAGTCATGGGACTAGCGGTTACGAGCAGTACTTC.

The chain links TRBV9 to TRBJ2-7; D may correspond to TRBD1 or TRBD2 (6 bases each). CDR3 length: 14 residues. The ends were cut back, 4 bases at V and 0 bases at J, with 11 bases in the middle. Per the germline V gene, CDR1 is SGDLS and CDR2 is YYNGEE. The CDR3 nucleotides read TGTGCCAGCAGCCCCGGGGGCGGCTCCTACGAGCAGTACTTC. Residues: CASSPGGGSYEQYF. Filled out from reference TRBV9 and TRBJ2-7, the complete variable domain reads DSGVTQTPKHLITATGQRVTLRCSPRSGDLSVYWYQQSLDQGLQFLIQYYNGEERAKGNILERFSAQQFPDLHSELNLSSLELGDSALYFCASSPGGGSYEQYFGPGTRLTVT.

CDR3 bases: TGTGCCAGCAGCCCGGTTGGGAATGAGCAGTTCTTC. Protein: CASSPVGNEQFF. The chain has TRBV11-2 and TRBJ2-1, with D unresolved. The germline V and J ends were trimmed by 5 bases and 7 bases, with 9 bases remaining between them. Per germline, CDR1 SGHAT and CDR2 FQNNGV. The CDR3 has 12 amino acids.

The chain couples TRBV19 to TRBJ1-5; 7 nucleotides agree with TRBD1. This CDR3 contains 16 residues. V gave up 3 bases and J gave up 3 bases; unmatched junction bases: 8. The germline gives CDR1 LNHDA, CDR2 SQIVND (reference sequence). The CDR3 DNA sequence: TGTGCCAGTAGTATGGAAACAGGGGCACACAATCAGCCCCAGCATTTT. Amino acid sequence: CASSMETGAHNQPQHF.

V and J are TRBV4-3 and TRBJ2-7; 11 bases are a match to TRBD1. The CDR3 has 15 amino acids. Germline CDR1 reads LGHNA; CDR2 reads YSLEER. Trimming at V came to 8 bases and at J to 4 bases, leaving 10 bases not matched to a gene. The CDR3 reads CASGLWTGGSYEQYF. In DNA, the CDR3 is TGCGCCAGCGGCCTTTGGACAGGGGGCAGTTACGAGCAGTACTTC.

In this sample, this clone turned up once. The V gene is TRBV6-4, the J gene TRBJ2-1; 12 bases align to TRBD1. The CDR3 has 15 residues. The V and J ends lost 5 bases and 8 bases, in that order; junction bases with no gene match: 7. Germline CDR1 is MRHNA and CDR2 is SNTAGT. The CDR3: CASSPTGTGGYEQFF. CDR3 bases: TGTGCCAGCAGTCCAACCGGGACAGGGGGCTATGAGCAGTTCTTC.